Presented here are 32 T cell receptor beta chains from one specimen sequenced in a study of blood T cell repertoires in COVID-19. Generated by immunoSEQ multiplex PCR, the TCRdb table keeps only in-frame clones and is missing some. The sample contains about 300,000 clones, roughly 80% of which appear only once. Material: peripheral blood. These receptors were obtained from a human donor with COVID-19, enrolled during active disease. The donor label of this sample is uncertain.

The chain is built from TRBV29-1 and TRBJ1-3; D is undetermined. Germline CDR1 reads SQVTM; CDR2 reads ANQGSEA. This CDR3 spans 12 amino acids. Trimming pared 4 bases from V and 2 bases from J, leaving 6 bases between. In DNA form, the CDR3 reads TGCAGCGTTGGGGCAGCTGGAAACACCATATATTTT. It codes for CSVGAAGNTIYF.

The chain recombines TRBV30 with TRBJ1-6, with no clear D. Germline-derived CDR1 and CDR2 are GTSNPN and SVGIG (reference sequence). V gave up 4 bases and J gave up 14 bases, with 15 bases separating them. This CDR3 comprises 12 residues. The CDR3: CAWNLQREALHF. The CDR3 region has the DNA TGTGCCTGGAACCTGCAGAGGGAGGCCCTCCACTTT.

The chain recombines TRBV4-1 with TRBJ1-6; D perhaps matches TRBD1 (5 bases). V was pared by 0 bases and J by 8 bases, with 14 bases between. This CDR3 is built from 16 residues. Germline V gene data show CDR1 as MGHRA and CDR2 as YSYEKL. CDR3 region: CASSQDAVARDSPLHF. CDR3 bases: TGCGCCAGCAGCCAAGATGCGGTAGCCAGGGATTCACCCCTCCACTTT.

The genes are TRBV30 and TRBJ1-2, with a weak D call TRBD1 (6 bases). The V and J ends lost 3 bases and 3 bases respectively, with 11 bases between them. This CDR3 spans 13 amino acids. Looked up from germline, CDR1 is GTSNPN and CDR2 is SVGIG (reference sequence). CDR3 loop: CAWSRGGDYGYTF. CDR3 sequence (DNA): TGTGCCTGGAGCAGAGGGGGGGACTATGGCTACACCTTC.

The chain uses TRBV4-3 and TRBJ1-1; 7 nucleotides match TRBD1. Germline V lookup: CDR1 LGHNA, CDR2 YSLEER. This CDR3 is built from 15 residues. The V gene end was trimmed by 0 bases and the J gene end by 6 bases; junction bases not matched to a gene: 7. This CDR3 reads CASSQDPGQGAEAFF. The DNA of the CDR3 is TGCGCCAGCAGCCAAGATCCCGGGCAGGGGGCTGAAGCTTTCTTT.

This chain links TRBV28 with TRBJ1-5; D is uncertain. Trimming cost V 2 bases and J 6 bases, with 11 bases left between them. This CDR3 has 14 residues. Germline V CDR1 and CDR2: MDHEN, SYDVKM. The CDR3 nucleotides are TGTGCCAGCAGTTTAAACGGGAAGGGTCAGCCCCAGCATTTT. This encodes CASSLNGKGQPQHF.

The chain links TRBV10-2 to TRBJ2-1, with 9 bases lining up with TRBD2. The germline CDR1 and CDR2 sequences are WSHSY and SAAADI. The ends lost 7 bases at V and 4 bases at J; junction bases unmatched: 5. CDR3 size: 14 residues. The CDR3 bases are TGCGCCAGCATAGAAGCGGGAGGTTACAATGAGCAGTTCTTC. Protein: CASIEAGGYNEQFF.

The J gene is TRBJ2-3, the V gene TRBV7-2, with 7 bases identical to TRBD2. The germline gives CDR1 SGHTA, CDR2 FQGNSA. This CDR3 is 15 amino acids long. With 6 bases clipped from V and 0 bases from J, the junction kept 6 bases outside the gene matches. The CDR3 region has the DNA TGTGCCAGCAGTCAAAGCGGGACTAGCACAGATACGCAGTATTTT. Its translation: CASSQSGTSTDTQYF.

The V and J genes are TRBV30 and TRBJ2-7, with 13 bases matching TRBD2. J was trimmed by 2 bases and V by 4 bases; bases with no gene match: 14. This CDR3 has 18 residues. Germline CDR1 reads GTSNPN; CDR2 reads SVGIG (reference sequence). The CDR3: CAWKIGGLAGVFAYEQYF. The CDR3 DNA reads as TGTGCCTGGAAAATCGGAGGACTAGCGGGAGTTTTTGCCTACGAGCAGTACTTC.

The genes are TRBV3-1 (or the pseudogene TRBV3-2) and TRBJ2-5; TRBD2 agrees at 9 bases. Looked up from germline, CDR1 is LGHDT and CDR2 is YNNKEL (reference sequence). V was pared by 2 bases and J by 2 bases, with 3 bases of the junction left unmatched. CDR3 size: 15 residues. The CDR3 DNA follows: TGTGCCAGCAGCCAATTCGCGGGAGGGCAAGAGACCCAGTACTTC. Protein product: CASSQFAGGQETQYF.

This clone showed up just a few times. The chain is built from TRBV7-9 and TRBJ1-5, with TRBD1 matching over 7 bases. Losses at the gene ends were 7 bases for V and 0 bases for J; bases not matched to a gene: 6. This CDR3 contains 15 residues. Germline V gene lookup returns CDR1 SEHNR and CDR2 FQNEAQ (reference sequence). The CDR3 loop is CASTTTGNSNQPQHF. CDR3 coding DNA: TGTGCCAGCACAACGACAGGGAATAGCAATCAGCCCCAGCATTTT.

The chain has TRBV5-1 and TRBJ2-5, with D possibly matching TRBD2 (5 bases). From germline, CDR1 is SGHRS and CDR2 YFSETQ. The CDR3 has 13 amino acids. V lost 3 bases to trimming and J lost 0 bases, with 6 bases between them. The CDR3 sequence is CASSSGYQETQYF. CDR3 sequence (DNA): TGCGCCAGCAGCTCGGGGTACCAAGAGACCCAGTACTTC.

J is TRBJ1-1 and V is TRBV28; 12 nucleotides line up with TRBD1. With V trimmed by 1 base and J by 3 bases, 6 bases remained unmatched. Germline V gene lookup returns CDR1 MDHEN and CDR2 SYDVKM. The CDR3 is 17 amino acids. The CDR3 coding sequence is TGTGCCAGCAGTTTATTAGGGACAGGGGGCGGGTACACTGAAGCTTTCTTT. It is translated as CASSLLGTGGGYTEAFF.

This rearrangement joins TRBV30 to TRBJ2-3; D might be TRBD2 (5 bases). From germline, CDR1 is GTSNPN and CDR2 SVGIG (reference sequence). This CDR3 spans 13 amino acids. The V end was cut by 3 bases, the J end by 6 bases, with 13 bases between. The CDR3 loop is CAWRSRGLDTQYF. The CDR3 DNA reads TGTGCCTGGAGGAGTAGAGGGCTTGATACGCAGTATTTT.

This sequence joins TRBV5-6 and TRBJ2-2; possibly TRBD1 for D (5 bases). CDR1 is SGHDT and CDR2 is YYEEEE in the germline V gene. This CDR3 has 17 residues. The V gene lost 3 bases and the J gene lost 4 bases, with 19 bases spanning the gap. The CDR3 sequence is CASSSLGPTRLTGELFF. CDR3 nucleotides: TGTGCCAGCAGCTCCTTGGGGCCTACCCGGCTCACCGGGGAGCTGTTTTTT.

The chain is built from TRBV3-1 (or the pseudogene TRBV3-2) and TRBJ2-3, with 7 bases aligning to TRBD2. Per germline, CDR1 LGHDT and CDR2 YNNKEL (reference sequence). The junction had 5 bases not matched to a gene; V was cut back by 4 bases and J by 1 base. The CDR3 spans 15 residues. The CDR3 reads CASSPRLAGTDTQYF. For the CDR3, the DNA is TGTGCCAGCAGCCCGCGTCTAGCGGGCACAGATACGCAGTATTTT.

The CDR3 nucleotides read TGTGCCAGCAGCGCTACAGGGGGTATCACCGGGGAGCTGTTTTTT. Translated, it gives CASSATGGITGELFF. The chain couples TRBV9 to TRBJ2-2; 8 bases are a match to TRBD1. Germline assignment: CDR1 SGDLS and CDR2 YYNGEE. The length of the CDR3 is 15 residues. V was pared by 3 bases and J by 4 bases, with 5 bases of the junction left unmatched. The full variable domain, with the rest looked up from reference TRBV9 and TRBJ2-2, is DSGVTQTPKHLITATGQRVTLRCSPRSGDLSVYWYQQSLDQGLQFLIQYYNGEERAKGNILERFSAQQFPDLHSELNLSSLELGDSALYFCASSATGGITGELFFGEGSRLTVL.

This clone has just one count. The rearrangement links TRBV15 to TRBJ2-7; D is possibly TRBD1 (5 bases). This CDR3 has 16 amino acids. From germline, CDR1 is LNHNV and CDR2 YYDKDF (reference sequence). V was shortened by 0 bases and J by 2 bases, with 14 bases between the two germline ends. This CDR3 reads CATSRDHGQGTYEQYF. CDR3 DNA sequence: TGTGCCACCAGCAGAGATCATGGGCAGGGAACCTACGAGCAGTACTTC.

CDR3 bases: TGTGCCAGCAGCGCCCTAGGGGGGGGATACACCGGGGAGCTGTTTTTT. The encoded protein is CASSALGGGYTGELFF. The V call is TRBV5-4, the J call TRBJ2-2; possible D gene TRBD2, 7 bases. V lost 4 bases, J lost 3 bases, and 16 bases lay in between. The CDR3 consists of 16 residues. The germline gives CDR1 SGHNT, CDR2 YYREEE (reference sequence).

This clone was counted only a few times. Other DNA sequences from this sample encode an identical CDR3 as well. The chain links TRBV28 to TRBJ1-4; 9 bases agree with TRBD1. CDR1 MDHEN and CDR2 SYDVKM come from the germline V gene. The CDR3 contains 15 residues. Trimming took 5 bases from V and 0 from J; bases not matched to a gene: 1. CDR3 in amino acids: CASSRTGATNEKLFF. The CDR3 bases are TGTGCCAGCAGTCGGACAGGGGCAACTAATGAAAAACTGTTTTTT.

Comment on this clone: This sample includes further DNA sequences coding for the same CDR3. The rearrangement joins TRBV6-5 to TRBJ2-5, with 7 bases aligning to TRBD1. CDR1 MNHEY and CDR2 SVGAGI come from the germline V gene. This CDR3 comprises 13 residues. The junction had 4 bases not matched to a gene; V was cut back by 7 bases and J by 2 bases. Here the CDR3 DNA reads TGTGCCAGCATCCGGGACAGTCAAGAGACCCAGTACTTC. Translated, it gives CASIRDSQETQYF.

This chain uses TRBV29-1 with TRBJ1-1; D unclear. Germline V gene sequence: CDR1 SQVTM, CDR2 ANQGSEA. The V end lost 5 bases, the J end lost 1 base, and 8 bases lay between the germline ends. The CDR3 is 12 amino acids. Written as DNA, the CDR3 is TGCAGCGTTTCGGTCTCGAACACTGAAGCTTTCTTT. Its translation: CSVSVSNTEAFF. Filled out from reference TRBV29-1 and TRBJ1-1, the complete variable domain reads SAVISQKPSRDICQRGTSLTIQCQVDSQVTMMFWYRQQPGQSLTLIATANQGSEATYESGFVIDKFPISRPNLTFSTLTVSNMSPEDSSIYLCSVSVSNTEAFFGQGTRLTVV.

V usage is TRBV6-2 or TRBV6-3 and J usage is TRBJ2-2; 10 positions match TRBD1. The germline V gene encodes CDR1 MNHEY and CDR2 SVGEGT. The CDR3 runs to 14 residues. V gave up 7 bases and J gave up 7 bases; unmatched junction bases: 6. CDR3 coding DNA: TGTGCCAGCAACCCGGGACAGGGGATCGGGGAGCTGTTTTTT. Translation gives CASNPGQGIGELFF.

A word on this clone: This may be a read error: a much more frequent sequence differs by one nucleotide. Other DNA sequences from this sample encode an identical CDR3 as well. The CDR3 bases are TGTGCCAGCAGCTCCGGACTGAGCACAGATACGCAGTATTTT. Translation gives CASSSGLSTDTQYF. The chain combines TRBV7-3 with TRBJ2-3; D may be TRBD2 (5 bases). The V gene lost 4 bases and the J gene lost 0 bases, with 8 bases spanning the gap. The CDR3 has 14 residues. Germline loops: CDR1 SGHTA, CDR2 FQGTGA. The complete variable domain, with remaining parts taken from reference TRBV7-3 and TRBJ2-3, reads GAGVSQTPSNKVTEKGKYVELRCDPISGHTALYWYRQSLGQGPEFLIYFQGTGAADDSGLPNDRFFAVRPEGSVSTLKIQRTERGDSAVYLCASSSGLSTDTQYFGPGTRLTVL.

The V call is TRBV15, the J call TRBJ2-3; tentative D call: TRBD1 (5 bases). In germline, CDR1 is LNHNV, CDR2 YYDKDF (reference sequence). The CDR3 totals 14 residues. V was trimmed by 2 bases and J by 10 bases, leaving 16 bases between them. This CDR3 reads CATSRIPGHPPQYF. The CDR3 nucleotides read TGTGCCACCAGCAGAATCCCCGGACACCCACCGCAGTATTTT.

The rearrangement links TRBV21-1 to TRBJ2-1; the table's D gene call, TRBD2, was not cross checked with the DNA. TRBV21-1 is a listed pseudogene. There are 18 residues in the CDR3. This CDR3 is CASSNDLGGVPPLDEQFF. The CDR3, as DNA: TGTGCCAGCAGCAACGATTTAGGCGGGGTACCTCCGTTAGATGAGCAGTTCTTC.

This sequence joins TRBV30 and TRBJ1-3; D is ambiguous. The CDR3 runs to 13 residues. Between the trimmed V and J ends, which lost 5 bases and 4 bases, there was a span of 12 bases. CDR1 and CDR2 from the germline V gene are GTSNPN and SVGIG (reference sequence). The CDR3 reads CAWAREYGNTIYF. The CDR3 DNA sequence: TGTGCCTGGGCTCGAGAATACGGAAACACCATATATTTT.

V gene TRBV7-2 combines with J gene TRBJ2-1; TRBD2 might be the D (5 bases). Germline CDR1 is SGHTA and CDR2 is FQGNSA. This CDR3 region has 16 residues. Trimming pared 1 base from V and 2 bases from J, leaving 12 bases between. This chain's CDR3 is CASSLEGRRAYNEQFF. The CDR3 DNA is TGTGCCAGCAGCTTAGAAGGTAGGCGGGCCTACAATGAGCAGTTCTTC.

V gene TRBV30 combines with J gene TRBJ2-5; no clear D gene. Germline V gives CDR1 GTSNPN, CDR2 SVGIG (reference sequence). CDR3 length: 13 residues. V lost 0 bases and J lost 5, with 10 bases in between. CDR3 amino acids: CAWSVSGLETQYF. The CDR3 DNA follows: TGTGCCTGGAGTGTATCGGGTTTGGAGACCCAGTACTTC.

The chain uses TRBV28 and TRBJ1-2; maybe TRBD1 (5 bases). Per the germline V gene, CDR1 is MDHEN and CDR2 is SYDVKM. Trimming removed 2 bases at V and 5 bases at J, with 15 bases between. The CDR3 covers 15 residues. This chain's CDR3 is CASSLNAGRGYGYTF. The CDR3 DNA sequence: TGTGCCAGCAGTTTAAATGCGGGGAGGGGATATGGCTACACCTTC.

This chain joins TRBV4-1 and TRBJ1-4, with D hard to call. Germline V gene lookup returns CDR1 MGHRA and CDR2 YSYEKL. The CDR3 spans 15 residues. Trimming removed 3 bases from V and 0 bases from J, with 8 bases in between. Written as DNA, the CDR3 is TGCGCCAGCAGCCACTACGCCTCAACTAATGAAAAACTGTTTTTT. Protein sequence: CASSHYASTNEKLFF.

This clone has just a few counts. V usage is TRBV7-2 and J usage is TRBJ1-5, with 10 bases fitting TRBD1. V shed 4 bases, J shed 0 bases, and the junction held 6 bases outside the gene matches. The CDR3 is made up of 17 amino acids. Germline values: CDR1 SGHTA, CDR2 FQGNSA. This chain's CDR3 is CASSSLDRGVSNQPQHF. The CDR3 DNA sequence: TGTGCCAGCAGCTCTCTGGACAGGGGGGTTAGCAATCAGCCCCAGCATTTT.